Each of the 25 T cell receptor beta chains below was sequenced from the same sample in a study of blood T cell repertoires in COVID-19. Produced via immunoSEQ multiplex PCR; TCRdb's table is partial and in-frame only. The profile shows around 160,000 clones, approximately 80% of them singletons. Sequenced material: PBMCs or T cells enriched from blood (not recorded which). The receptors originated from a man in his forties who had recovered from COVID-19.

This clone has just one count. The V gene is TRBV4-1, the J gene TRBJ2-2, with 12 bases identical to TRBD2. CDR1 and CDR2 (germline): MGHRA, YSYEKL. Trimming cost V 1 base and J 4 bases; bases outside gene matches: 1. This CDR3 is 16 amino acids long. In DNA, the CDR3 is TGCGCCAGCAGCCAAGGACTAGCGGGGGTCACCGGGGAGCTGTTTTTT. Amino acids: CASSQGLAGVTGELFF.

The rearrangement links TRBV7-8 to TRBJ1-6, with 8 bases identical to TRBD1. The J segment lost 7 bases and the V segment lost 5 bases, leaving 7 bases of the junction unmatched. CDR3 length: 15 amino acids. Germline CDR1 SGHVS, CDR2 FQNEAQ. The CDR3 here is CASSPPQGANSPLHF. The CDR3 coding sequence is TGTGCCAGCAGCCCGCCCCAGGGGGCAAATTCACCCCTCCACTTT.

The chain is built from TRBV4-1 and TRBJ2-3, with 7 bases fitting TRBD1. The CDR3 spans 17 residues. V lost 0 bases to trimming and J lost 0 bases; unmatched junction nucleotides: 6. Germline V gene data show CDR1 as MGHRA and CDR2 as YSYEKL. CDR3 nucleotides: TGCGCCAGCAGCCAAGAGCCGGGACAGTCTAGCACAGATACGCAGTATTTT. Its protein product is CASSQEPGQSSTDTQYF.

J is TRBJ1-6 and V is TRBV18; unclear D gene. The ends were cut back, 6 bases at V and 9 bases at J, with 18 bases in the middle. CDR1 KGHSH and CDR2 LQKENI come from the germline V gene. CDR3 length: 15 residues. The CDR3 loop reads CASSPRELLSSPLHF. Written as DNA, the CDR3 is TGTGCCAGCTCCCCGCGAGAACTCCTTTCTTCACCCCTCCACTTT.

The chain links TRBV10-2 to TRBJ1-1, with a weak D call TRBD1 (6 bases). CDR1 is WSHSY and CDR2 is SAAADI in the germline V gene. Trimming left V 0 bases short and J 1 base short, with 6 bases between. The CDR3 is made up of 14 amino acids. The CDR3 region is CASSESGQNTEAFF. DNA for the CDR3: TGCGCCAGCAGTGAGTCGGGACAGAACACTGAAGCTTTCTTT.

The chain is built from TRBV3-1 (or the pseudogene TRBV3-2) and TRBJ2-1, with D possibly TRBD1 on 5 matching bases. The CDR3 sequence is 14 residues long. The V end lost 1 base, the J end lost 9 bases, and 13 bases lay between the germline ends. Germline CDR1 and CDR2: LGHDT and YNNKEL (reference sequence). The CDR3 is CASSQGRRGSEQFF. Written as DNA, the CDR3 is TGTGCCAGCAGCCAAGGCCGAAGGGGTAGTGAGCAGTTCTTC.

The V and J genes are TRBV27 and TRBJ1-1, with a weak D call TRBD1 (5 bases). The germline V and J ends were trimmed by 6 bases and 2 bases, with 19 bases remaining between them. The CDR3 contains 16 residues. CDR1 and CDR2 (germline): MNHEY, SMNVEV (reference sequence). CDR3 in DNA: TGTGCCAGCAGGATACGGAGGGGCCGCCCAAACACTGAAGCTTTCTTT. This sequence encodes CASRIRRGRPNTEAFF.

The rearrangement joins TRBV6-1 to TRBJ1-6; 7 bases match TRBD1. CDR1 and CDR2 from the germline V gene are MNHNS and SASEGT. The CDR3 consists of 15 residues. J gave up 7 bases and V 2 bases, and 5 bases lay outside the gene matches. The CDR3 region has the DNA TGTGCCAGCAGTGAACAACAGGGGAGGAATTCACCCCTCCACTTT. Translated, it gives CASSEQQGRNSPLHF.

In nucleotides, the CDR3 is TGTGCCAGCAGCTTAGAAGGGGGTGAGCAGTTCTTC. Its translation is CASSLEGGEQFF. This chain connects TRBV7-9 to TRBJ2-1, with D perhaps TRBD1 (6 bases). Germline CDR1 SEHNR, CDR2 FQNEAQ (reference sequence). The CDR3 has 12 residues. Trimming removed 1 base from V and 9 bases from J, with 7 bases in between.

The gene calls are TRBV5-4 and TRBJ2-2, with TRBD1 matching over 7 bases. Germline V gene lookup returns CDR1 SGHNT and CDR2 YYREEE (reference sequence). V gave up 0 bases and J gave up 3 bases; unmatched junction bases: 5. This CDR3 comprises 16 residues. The CDR3 reads CASSLARGSDTGELFF. CDR3 bases: TGTGCCAGCAGCTTGGCCAGGGGGTCCGACACCGGGGAGCTGTTTTTT.

The rearrangement links TRBV11-2 to TRBJ2-4; D is uncertain. Trimming stripped 1 base from V and 0 bases from J, with 13 bases between. This CDR3 has 17 residues. The germline V gene has CDR1 SGHAT and CDR2 FQNNGV. The CDR3 loop is CASSLVFTEIAKNIQYF. The CDR3, as DNA: TGTGCCAGCAGCTTAGTATTTACTGAAATAGCCAAAAACATTCAGTACTTC.

This chain's CDR3 is CAWEGQLNTEAFF. The CDR3 DNA sequence: TGTGCCTGGGAGGGACAGCTGAACACTGAAGCTTTCTTT. The chain recombines TRBV30 with TRBJ1-1, with TRBD1 matching over 7 bases. Germline V gene sequence: CDR1 GTSNPN, CDR2 SVGIG (reference sequence). The trim removed 5 bases at V and 0 bases at J, leaving 3 bases unmatched. The CDR3 sequence is 13 residues long.

About this clone: At the DNA level, this CDR3 is encoded by other sequences in the same sample as well. This chain links TRBV5-1 with TRBJ1-3, with D maybe TRBD1 (6 bases). The CDR3 runs to 14 residues. V lost 0 bases and J lost 2, with 6 bases in between. The germline V gene encodes CDR1 SGHRS and CDR2 YFSETQ. CDR3: CASSLGTAGNTIYF. Here the CDR3 DNA reads TGCGCCAGCAGCTTGGGGACAGCTGGAAACACCATATATTTT.

This clone was observed a handful of times. The chain recombines TRBV7-6 with TRBJ2-1; 11 bases are a match to TRBD1. The CDR3 extends over 19 amino acids. The V gene's germline CDR1 is SGHVS and CDR2 FNYEAQ. Trimming took 3 bases from V and 0 from J; bases not matched to a gene: 10. Here the CDR3 DNA reads TGTGCCAGCAGCTTTCGAGGACAGGGGGCCATCAGCTCCTACAATGAGCAGTTCTTC. It codes for CASSFRGQGAISSYNEQFF. The full variable domain, in which reference TRBV7-6 and TRBJ2-1 provide the parts outside the CDR3, is GAGVSQSPRYKVTKRGQDVALRCDPISGHVSLYWYRQALGQGPEFLTYFNYEAQQDKSGLPNDRFSAERPEGSISTLTIQRTEQRDSAMYRCASSFRGQGAISSYNEQFFGPGTRLTVL.

In its sample, this clone was seen once. The chain combines TRBV11-2 with TRBJ1-2; 7 bases fit TRBD1. J gave up 7 bases and V 0 bases, and 5 bases lay outside the gene matches. Germline V gene sequence: CDR1 SGHAT, CDR2 FQNNGV. This CDR3 has 14 residues. CDR3 in amino acids: CASSLDEGAIGYTF. CDR3 coding DNA: TGTGCCAGCAGCTTAGATGAGGGGGCAATTGGCTACACCTTC. The entire variable domain, with the rest obtained from reference TRBV11-2 and TRBJ1-2, is as follows: EAGVAQSPRYKIIEKRQSVAFWCNPISGHATLYWYQQILGQGPKLLIQFQNNGVVDDSQLPKDRFSAERLKGVDSTLKIQPAKLEDSAVYLCASSLDEGAIGYTFGSGTRLTVV.

This clone was detected only a few times. The chain is built from TRBV11-2 and TRBJ2-2, with 9 nucleotides matching TRBD1. Germline lookup yields CDR1 SGHAT and CDR2 FQNNGV. Trimming at V came to 1 base and at J to 3 bases, leaving 6 bases not matched to a gene. This CDR3 is 17 amino acids long. DNA of the CDR3: TGTGCCAGCAGCTTAGGGGACAGGGTTAGGTACACCGGGGAGCTGTTTTTT. Translated: CASSLGDRVRYTGELFF. Full variable domain (missing parts from reference TRBV11-2 and TRBJ2-2): EAGVAQSPRYKIIEKRQSVAFWCNPISGHATLYWYQQILGQGPKLLIQFQNNGVVDDSQLPKDRFSAERLKGVDSTLKIQPAKLEDSAVYLCASSLGDRVRYTGELFFGEGSRLTVL.

The chain combines TRBV19 with TRBJ1-2; 9 nucleotides line up with TRBD1. The V segment lost 7 bases and the J segment 5 bases; nucleotides outside the gene matches: 8. The germline CDR1 and CDR2 sequences are LNHDA and SQIVND (reference sequence). The CDR3 is made up of 14 amino acids. The DNA for the CDR3 is TGTGCCAGTACCCAAGGGGACAGGGCTTATGGCTACACCTTC. Protein product: CASTQGDRAYGYTF.

This chain links TRBV6-5 with TRBJ1-2, with 8 bases aligning to TRBD1. The germline CDR1 and CDR2 sequences are MNHEY and SVGAGI. The CDR3 loop spans 15 amino acids. After removal of 7 bases from V and 4 bases from J, the junction contained 11 bases not matched to a gene. The CDR3 loop is CASTQAGQDGYGYTF. The CDR3 DNA is TGTGCCAGCACTCAGGCGGGACAGGACGGCTATGGCTACACCTTC.

The chain recombines TRBV19 with TRBJ2-2, with a weak D call TRBD1 (5 bases). V gave up 1 base and J gave up 7 bases, with 19 bases separating them. Germline V gene lookup returns CDR1 LNHDA and CDR2 SQIVND (reference sequence). The CDR3 sequence is 17 residues long. CDR3 sequence (DNA): TGTGCCAGTAGTATAGTAGCAGGGTCGAACACTGGCGGGGAGCTGTTTTTT. Protein sequence: CASSIVAGSNTGGELFF.

This sequence joins TRBV11-2 and TRBJ2-5, with D possibly matching TRBD2 (5 bases). Germline V gives CDR1 SGHAT, CDR2 FQNNGV. The CDR3 runs 12 residues. Between the trimmed V and J ends, which lost 6 bases and 4 bases, there was a span of 9 bases. The CDR3 spells CASSSRGETQYF. CDR3 DNA: TGTGCCAGCAGTTCACGGGGAGAGACCCAGTACTTC.

The chain carries TRBV19 and TRBJ2-1; 8 positions agree with TRBD1. The V gene's germline CDR1 is LNHDA and CDR2 SQIVND (reference sequence). The CDR3 length is 13 residues. The ends lost 4 bases at V and 7 bases at J; junction bases unmatched: 3. CDR3 DNA: TGTGCCAGTAGTACAGGGGGCATTAATGAGCAGTTCTTC. It codes for CASSTGGINEQFF.

This clone occurred many times. The chain carries TRBV30 and TRBJ1-5; TRBD1 is a possible D gene (5 bases). Trimming shortened V by 2 bases and J by 9 bases, and 11 bases separated the two germline ends. The germline V gene encodes CDR1 GTSNPN and CDR2 SVGIG (reference sequence). This CDR3 is built from 12 residues. The DNA for the CDR3 is TGTGCCTGGAGTCGGGCCGGGGGGCCCCAGCATTTT. It yields the protein CAWSRAGGPQHF.

The rearrangement joins TRBV6-5 to TRBJ1-1; D is unresolved. The CDR3 spans 12 residues. Trimming took 7 bases from V and 8 from J, leaving 14 bases between them. Looked up from germline, CDR1 is MNHEY and CDR2 is SVGAGI. CDR3 in amino acids: CASTAGLGEAFF. As DNA, the CDR3 is TGTGCCAGCACGGCGGGTTTGGGGGAAGCTTTCTTT.

This chain connects TRBV2 to TRBJ1-3, with D hard to call. The CDR3 spans 14 residues. The germline gives CDR1 SNHLY, CDR2 FYNNEI. V lost 6 bases to trimming and J lost 2 bases, with 11 bases between them. CDR3 sequence: CASRSAVAGNTIYF. The CDR3 DNA is TGTGCCAGCAGGTCCGCAGTGGCTGGAAACACCATATATTTT.

V is TRBV9 and J is TRBJ2-3; 7 bases map to TRBD2. V gave up 0 bases and J gave up 2 bases; unmatched junction bases: 9. This CDR3 has 17 residues. The germline V gene has CDR1 SGDLS and CDR2 YYNGEE. DNA of the CDR3: TGTGCCAGCAGCGTAGCTCGGCGCGGGGGTGCCACAGATACGCAGTATTTT. Its protein product is CASSVARRGGATDTQYF. The entire variable domain, with the rest obtained from reference TRBV9 and TRBJ2-3, is as follows: DSGVTQTPKHLITATGQRVTLRCSPRSGDLSVYWYQQSLDQGLQFLIQYYNGEERAKGNILERFSAQQFPDLHSELNLSSLELGDSALYFCASSVARRGGATDTQYFGPGTRLTVL.